The next 15 T cell receptor beta chains were all read from a single sample in a study of blood T cell repertoires in COVID-19. Only in-frame clones appear in the TCRdb table, and some are missing; sequencing was by immunoSEQ multiplex PCR. This table holds roughly 250,000 clones, 85% to 95% found once. The specimen sequenced was PBMCs or T cells enriched from blood (not recorded which). Receptors were obtained from a woman younger than 30 who had recovered from COVID-19.

This clone appeared a single time. The gene calls are TRBV28 and TRBJ1-1; TRBD1 is a possible D gene (6 bases). Per the germline V gene, CDR1 is MDHEN and CDR2 is SYDVKM. The CDR3 spans 13 residues. CDR3 in DNA: TGTGGCTCCTACAGGGAATCGGGCACTGAAGCTTTCTTT. Its translation is CGSYRESGTEAFF.

This clone was seen a single time. The V gene is TRBV29-1, the J gene TRBJ1-1; D remains unclear. Germline loops: CDR1 SQVTM, CDR2 ANQGSEA. The CDR3 totals 10 residues. The CDR3 reads CSARNTEAFF. CDR3 in DNA: TGCAGTGCTAGGAACACTGAAGCTTTCTTT.

V and J are TRBV15 and TRBJ1-2; 7 nucleotides agree with TRBD1. The germline CDR1 and CDR2 sequences are LNHNV and YYDKDF (reference sequence). The CDR3 is 14 amino acids. After removal of 4 bases from V and 8 bases from J, the junction contained 10 bases not matched to a gene. Written as DNA, the CDR3 is TGTGCCACCAGCACTCCCGACAGGGTTAACGGCTACACCTTC. It yields the protein CATSTPDRVNGYTF.

In DNA, the CDR3 is TGTGCCAGCTCCACCCCACTCCGCGGGGGGCCGAACAATGAGCAGTTCTTC. This sequence encodes CASSTPLRGGPNNEQFF. V gene TRBV14 combines with J gene TRBJ2-1; 8 nucleotides match TRBD2. With 8 bases clipped from V and 5 bases from J, the junction kept 17 bases outside the gene matches. Germline V gene sequence: CDR1 SGHDN, CDR2 FVKESK. The CDR3 is made up of 17 amino acids.

The J gene is TRBJ1-1, the V gene TRBV7-2; D is uncertain. Trimming took off 0 bases at V and 5 bases at J, with 13 bases between the two ends. The germline gives CDR1 SGHTA, CDR2 FQGNSA. The CDR3 sequence is 15 residues long. The CDR3 loop reads CASSLAPGKGTEAFF. Written as DNA, the CDR3 is TGTGCCAGCAGCTTAGCGCCGGGGAAGGGAACTGAAGCTTTCTTT.

The chain carries TRBV27 and TRBJ2-5; the match to TRBD2 covers 16 bases. Germline V lookup: CDR1 MNHEY, CDR2 SMNVEV (reference sequence). V lost 2 bases, J lost 2 bases, and 2 bases stayed unmatched. The length of the CDR3 is 17 residues. The CDR3 is CASSLVGLAGGQETQYF. The CDR3 DNA reads TGTGCCAGCAGTTTAGTGGGACTAGCGGGAGGGCAAGAGACCCAGTACTTC.

The chain combines TRBV5-1 with TRBJ1-2, with TRBD1 as a possible D gene (6 bases). The CDR3 sequence is 15 residues long. Germline assignment: CDR1 SGHRS and CDR2 YFSETQ. The V gene lost 0 bases and the J gene lost 9 bases, with 18 bases spanning the gap. CDR3: CASSLDTGRGSSYTF. CDR3 sequence (DNA): TGCGCCAGCAGCTTGGACACAGGGAGGGGGTCTAGCTACACCTTC. Using reference TRBV5-1 and TRBJ1-2 for the parts outside the CDR3, the full variable domain is KAGVTQTPRYLIKTRGQQVTLSCSPISGHRSVSWYQQTPGQGLQFLFEYFSETQRNKGNFPGRFSGRQFSNSRSEMNVSTLELGDSALYLCASSLDTGRGSSYTFGSGTRLTVV.

The V gene is TRBV27, the J gene TRBJ2-1; 12 bases are a match to TRBD1. Germline V gene sequence: CDR1 MNHEY, CDR2 SMNVEV (reference sequence). The CDR3 has 17 residues. Trimming removed 5 bases from V and 3 bases from J; junction bases left unmatched: 8. The CDR3 DNA reads TGTGCCAGCAGTCCCCGGGACAGGGGGCCGGTCTACAATGAGCAGTTCTTC. Translating it yields CASSPRDRGPVYNEQFF.

The chain carries TRBV7-9 and TRBJ2-3; 9 bases align to TRBD2. The V and J ends lost 5 bases and 3 bases, in that order; junction bases with no gene match: 6. This CDR3 is 15 amino acids long. Germline loops: CDR1 SEHNR, CDR2 FQNEAQ (reference sequence). The CDR3 DNA reads as TGTGCCAGCAGCCCCCGGCTAGCGGGGACAGATACGCAGTATTTT. Its translation is CASSPRLAGTDTQYF.

This rearrangement joins TRBV14 to TRBJ1-2, with D perhaps TRBD1 (6 bases). The CDR3 is 14 amino acids. CDR1 is SGHDN and CDR2 is FVKESK in the germline V gene. Trimming pared 3 bases from V and 2 bases from J, leaving 10 bases between. The CDR3 reads CASSHLDRNYGYTF. The CDR3 nucleotides are TGTGCCAGCAGCCACCTCGACAGGAACTATGGCTACACCTTC.

This chain joins TRBV7-9 and TRBJ2-1, with no clear D. CDR3 length equals 11 residues. CDR1 is SEHNR, CDR2 FQNEAQ, per germline (reference sequence). The ends were cut back, 1 base at V and 14 bases at J, with 9 bases in the middle. The CDR3 sequence is CASSLDESEFF. In DNA, the CDR3 is TGTGCCAGCAGCTTAGACGAGAGTGAGTTCTTC. Variable domain in full (rest from reference TRBV7-9 and TRBJ2-1): DTGVSQNPRHKITKRGQNVTFRCDPISEHNRLYWYRQTLGQGPEFLTYFQNEAQLEKSRLLSDRFSAERPKGSFSTLEIQRTEQGDSAMYLCASSLDESEFFGPGTRLTVL.

This rearrangement joins TRBV5-1 to TRBJ2-3; 8 nucleotides agree with TRBD1. The germline V gene has CDR1 SGHRS and CDR2 YFSETQ. Trimming took 5 bases from V and 6 from J; bases not matched to a gene: 8. The CDR3 contains 14 residues. This CDR3 is CASSPRQGRDTQYF. CDR3 DNA: TGCGCCAGCAGTCCCCGACAGGGGAGGGATACGCAGTATTTT.

The rearrangement uses TRBV6-5 and TRBJ2-3; 7 positions match TRBD2. In germline, CDR1 is MNHEY, CDR2 SVGAGI. Trimming removed 6 bases from V and 3 bases from J; junction bases left unmatched: 6. The length of the CDR3 is 14 residues. CDR3 sequence reads: CASSTLGGTDTQYF. CDR3 bases: TGTGCCAGCAGCACCCTGGGGGGGACAGATACGCAGTATTTT.

Ten or more counts support this clone. The chain couples TRBV6-4 to TRBJ2-3, with a tentative D call TRBD1 (5 bases). Trimming removed 5 bases at V and 3 bases at J, with 9 bases between. The CDR3 spans 13 residues. Germline V gene data show CDR1 as MRHNA and CDR2 as SNTAGT. CDR3 sequence reads: CASSPRETDTQYF. DNA of the CDR3: TGTGCCAGCAGTCCCAGGGAAACAGATACGCAGTATTTT.

The chain links TRBV27 to TRBJ2-5; maybe TRBD1 (6 bases). The CDR3 contains 16 residues. V was shortened by 6 bases and J by 2 bases, with 19 bases between the two germline ends. The germline gives CDR1 MNHEY, CDR2 SMNVEV (reference sequence). CDR3 DNA sequence: TGTGCCAGCAGCCAAGGGTGGGGAAGGGGGCAAGAGACCCAGTACTTC. Amino acids: CASSQGWGRGQETQYF.